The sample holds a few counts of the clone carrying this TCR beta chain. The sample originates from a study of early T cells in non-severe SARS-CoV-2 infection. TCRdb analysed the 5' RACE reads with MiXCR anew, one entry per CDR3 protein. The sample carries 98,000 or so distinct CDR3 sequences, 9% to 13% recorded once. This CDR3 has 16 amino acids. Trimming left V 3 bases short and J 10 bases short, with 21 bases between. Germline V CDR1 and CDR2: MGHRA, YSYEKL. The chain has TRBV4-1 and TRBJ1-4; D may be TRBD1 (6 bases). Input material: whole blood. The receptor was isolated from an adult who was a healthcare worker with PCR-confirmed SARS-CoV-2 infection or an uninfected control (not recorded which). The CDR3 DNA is TGCGCCAGCAGCCATCCCAGACAGGCCAAGGGCGGAAAACTGTTTTTT. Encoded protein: CASSHPRQAKGGKLFF.